One T cell receptor (beta chain) is described in this entry. The antigen remains unidentified. CDR3 size: 15 residues. Trimming stripped 4 bases from V and 6 bases from J, with 16 bases between. Germline V gene lookup returns CDR1 KGHSY and CDR2 FQNENV. Only in-frame clones appear in the TCRdb table, and some are missing; sequencing was by immunoSEQ multiplex PCR. Among a few million clones listed, around 90% were seen once. The data originate from a study of shared clonotypes between healthy human individuals. Splitting the CD4+ cells yielded a CD45RA+ naive subset and a CD45RA-negative memory subset. Findings and caveats of the study: It was the non-shared clonotypes that had lower generation probabilities than clonotypes shared by all four donors.

The TCR originated in a man in his late teens or twenties in good health. Sample: naive CD4+ T cells sorted from blood. Subset reported: CD45RA+ positively selected. The chain links TRBV16 to TRBJ1-5; D might be TRBD1 (6 bases). Written as DNA, the CDR3 is TGTGCCAGCAGCCTTTCCACAGGGAGAATTCAGCCCCAGCATTTT. This translates into CASSLSTGRIQPQHF.